This T cell receptor (beta chain) originates from a study of tumour-infiltrating T cells in Burkitt lymphoma. Study-level background: Overall and progression-free survival were predicted by productive clonality.

The germline V gene encodes CDR1 KGHSH and CDR2 LQKENI. With 0 bases removed from V and 1 base from J, the gap between germline ends came to 6 bases. The CDR3 sequence is 15 residues long. TCRdb keeps only in-frame clones here, not all; method: immunoSEQ multiplex PCR. The profile shows 13,000 to 15,000 clones, roughly 74% of them singletons. The V and J genes are TRBV18 and TRBJ2-2, with TRBD1 as a possible D gene (6 bases). What was sequenced was tumor tissue. The clonotype was recovered from a human donor with diffuse large B-cell lymphoma. For the CDR3, the DNA is TGTGCCAGCTCACCACCCAGGGGGAACACCGGGGAGCTGTTTTTT. Its translation is CASSPPRGNTGELFF.